The clone carrying this T cell receptor (beta chain) was detected ten times or more. This record belongs to a study of T cells in Graves' hyperthyroidism and ophthalmopathy. TCR beta CDR3 regions were amplified from RNA. HTBI primers were the set used in a first-round RT-PCR of the TCR CDR3. TCRdb ran MiXCR on the multiplex PCR reads and lists one entry per CDR3 protein. The sample records about 360,000 distinct CDR3 sequences, roughly 14% being singletons. CDR1 SEHNR and CDR2 FQNEAQ come from the germline V gene (reference sequence). V dropped 4 bases and J dropped 7 bases, with 23 bases sitting between them. This CDR3 region has 17 residues.

Sequencing was done on a sample of blood. The clonotype originates from a man between 25 and 39 years old with Graves' hyperthyroidism that later progressed to Graves' ophthalmopathy. This chain connects TRBV7-9 to TRBJ1-3; perhaps TRBD1 as D (5 bases). CDR3 DNA sequence: TGTGCCAGCAGCTCAAGCTCTATGCTGCAAGAGGGGAACACCATATATTTT. Translation: CASSSSSMLQEGNTIYF. Full variable domain (remainder filled in from reference TRBV7-9 and TRBJ1-3): DTGVSQNPRHKITKRGQNVTFRCDPISEHNRLYWYRQTLGQGPEFLTYFQNEAQLEKSRLLSDRFSAERPKGSFSTLEIQRTEQGDSAMYLCASSSSSMLQEGNTIYFGEGSWLTVV.